This T cell receptor beta chain was retrieved from a study of neoadjuvant anti-PD-1 for oral cavity cancer. No culture or expansion preceded analysis of these blood cells. Deletions cut 6 bases from V and 4 bases from J, with 21 bases between. CDR1 is KGHSH, CDR2 LQKENI, per germline. The CDR3 length is 16 residues. PBMC libraries mostly used around 460 ng of input genomic DNA, with six replicates per sample. Assay used: immunoSEQ multiplex PCR; TCRdb lists only in-frame clones, some missing. The data contain some 15,000 clones, about 64% of them seen just once; the ten biggest clones take up over 3%. Study-level findings and limits: Post-nivolumab, blood T cell clonality was significantly elevated in non-responders.

The sample holds a few counts of this clone. Its specificity is not known. This chain connects TRBV18 to TRBJ2-5; the D call may be TRBD1 or TRBD2 (7 bases each). This specimen consisted of PBMCs, obtained before nivolumab (anti-PD-1) treatment. The receptor was isolated from a person aged 35 to 85 with oral cavity squamous cell carcinoma. CDR3 in amino acids: CASSPRGGDWAETQYF. CDR3 nucleotide sequence: TGTGCCAGCTCCCCCAGGGGGGGAGATTGGGCAGAGACCCAGTACTTC.